A single sample is the source of the 8 T cell receptor beta chains below, sequenced in a study of neurological immune-mediated disorders. Each CDR3 protein gets one entry after TCRdb re-called the 5' RACE reads with MiXCR. The repertoire holds about 39,000 distinct CDR3 sequences, with 6% to 7.5% as singletons. Sequences were obtained from CD4+ T cells from blood. The receptor set was obtained from a man over 45 in good health.

The sample holds many counts of this clonotype. CDR3 sequence: CASSPTLVSEQYF. DNA for the CDR3: TGTGCCAGCTCACCAACACTAGTTTCCGAGCAGTACTTC. The chain employs TRBV18 and TRBJ2-7; TRBD2 is a possible D gene (5 bases). The CDR3 runs 13 residues. Germline CDR1 reads KGHSH; CDR2 reads LQKENI. Trimming took 2 bases from V and 6 from J, leaving 11 bases between them. The full variable domain, in which reference TRBV18 and TRBJ2-7 provide the parts outside the CDR3, is NAGVMQNPRHLVRRRGQEARLRCSPMKGHSHVYWYRQLPEEGLKFMVYLQKENIIDESGMPKERFSAEFPKEGPSILRIQQVVRGDSAAYFCASSPTLVSEQYFGPGTRLTVT.

This clonotype appeared a few times. An end of the junction differs from the germline gene, which may be a read error. The chain combines TRBV4-2 with TRBJ2-5, with 14 bases that match TRBD2. CDR1 is LGHNA and CDR2 is YNFKEQ in the germline V gene. The length of the CDR3 is 13 residues. DNA of the CDR3: TGTGCCAGCAGCTCCGGACTAGCGGGAGGCCTAAACTTC. It is translated as CASSSGLAGGLNF.

This clonotype was recorded many times. This chain connects TRBV5-5 to TRBJ2-3; D unresolved. Germline-derived CDR1 and CDR2 are SGHKS and YYEKEE (reference sequence). CDR3 size: 14 residues. The germline V and J ends were trimmed by 0 bases and 0 bases, with 5 bases remaining between them. The CDR3 is CASSLGTSTDTQYF. CDR3 DNA sequence: TGTGCCAGCAGCTTGGGCACTAGCACAGATACGCAGTATTTT.

This clonotype was recorded many times. The J gene is TRBJ2-7, the V gene TRBV20-1, with 9 positions matching TRBD1. The CDR3 is 15 residues long. With V trimmed by 3 bases and J by 4 bases, 10 bases remained unmatched. CDR1 is DFQATT, CDR2 SNEGSKA, per germline (reference sequence). The CDR3, as DNA: TGCAGTGCTAGGGAAATACAGGGGGCGAAGTACGAGCAGTACTTC. Encoded protein: CSAREIQGAKYEQYF.

The rearrangement joins TRBV5-1 to TRBJ2-7; tentatively, D is TRBD1 (6 bases). CDR1 SGHRS and CDR2 YFSETQ come from the germline V gene. The CDR3 loop spans 16 amino acids. Trimming took off 4 bases at V and 0 bases at J, with 17 bases between the two ends. CDR3 amino acids: CASSGGLDSSSYEQYF. CDR3 nucleotides: TGCGCCAGCAGCGGGGGTTTGGACAGCAGCTCCTACGAGCAGTACTTC.

This clonotype was seen ten or more times. The V and J genes are TRBV20-1 and TRBJ1-2, with 7 positions matching TRBD1. This CDR3 region has 12 residues. V lost 4 bases to trimming and J lost 8 bases; unmatched junction nucleotides: 7. Germline V CDR1 and CDR2: DFQATT, SNEGSKA (reference sequence). CDR3 in DNA: TGCAGTGCTATACCTACAGGGGCGGGCTACACCTTC. This translates into CSAIPTGAGYTF.

This clonotype was counted ten times or more. The DNA for the CDR3 is TGCGCCAGCAGCCCACACACCCCGACTAGTATAGCGGAGACCCAGTACTTC. This translates into CASSPHTPTSIAETQYF. This chain uses TRBV5-1 with TRBJ2-5, with D possibly TRBD2 on 6 matching bases. CDR3 length: 17 residues. V shed 4 bases and J shed 5 bases, with 24 bases lying between them. Germline assignment: CDR1 SGHRS and CDR2 YFSETQ. Looking up the rest from reference TRBV5-1 and TRBJ2-5 gives the full variable domain: KAGVTQTPRYLIKTRGQQVTLSCSPISGHRSVSWYQQTPGQGLQFLFEYFSETQRNKGNFPGRFSGRQFSNSRSEMNVSTLELGDSALYLCASSPHTPTSIAETQYFGPGTRLLVL.

In this sample, this clonotype turned up a few times. The chain uses TRBV19 and TRBJ2-7; possibly TRBD1 for D (5 bases). CDR3 length: 14 residues. Germline V gene lookup returns CDR1 LNHDA and CDR2 SQIVND (reference sequence). The V end was cut by 6 bases, the J end by 2 bases, with 14 bases between. CDR3 coding DNA: TGTGCCAGTAGCGACAGCGCGTCAACCTACGAGCAGTACTTC. Protein: CASSDSASTYEQYF.